A selection of T cell receptor beta chains follows, all from one sample in a study of blood T cell repertoires in COVID-19. Sequencing was performed with immunoSEQ multiplex PCR; in TCRdb, only in-frame clones are kept and a portion is missing. The repertoire consists of about 330,000 clones, with approximately 90% occurring once and the leading ten covering under 4.5%. Sequenced: peripheral blood. The receptors were gathered from a woman in her 50s with active or convalescent COVID-19. Both conserved end residues are part of each CDR3. D genes are given only for firm matches. Some rows mark clone size as missing; the rest say once, few, many or name a class of expanded clone.

size | J | D | V | DNA | CDR3
. | TRBJ2-6 | . | TRBV28 | TGTGCCAGCAGAGGACAGCAAACTGGGGCCAACGTCCTGACTTTC | CASRGQQTGANVLTF
. | TRBJ2-2 | . | TRBV6-6 | TGTGCCAGCCTCAGGGGATACACCGGGGAGCTGTTTTTT | CASLRGYTGELFF
. | TRBJ2-7 | TRBD1 | TRBV30 | TGTGCCTGGACCCGACGGGACAGGTCTCCTAAGGGGTACGAGCAGTACTTC | CAWTRRDRSPKGYEQYF
once | TRBJ2-7 | TRBD1 | TRBV12-5 | TGTGCTAGTGGTTCGGGACAGGGGGTGGAGCAGTACTTC | CASGSGQGVEQYF
. | TRBJ2-3 | TRBD1 | TRBV5-1 | TGCGCCAGCAGCACAGGGACAGGGGGCGGCCGTACGCAGTATTTT | CASSTGTGGGRTQYF
. | TRBJ2-7 | TRBD2 | TRBV3-1/TRBV3-2 | TGTGCCAGCAGCCATGTAGCGGGGGCACTCTACGAGCAGTACTTC | CASSHVAGALYEQYF
. | TRBJ1-1 | . | TRBV19 | TGTGCCAGTAGGATACAGGGAAAGAACACTGAAGCTTTCTTT | CASRIQGKNTEAFF
. | TRBJ2-3 | TRBD2 | TRBV7-2 | TGTGCCAGCAGCTCCCACGCGGCGGGAGGGTCTAGCACAGATACGCAGTATTTT | CASSSHAAGGSSTDTQYF
once | TRBJ1-5 | . | TRBV20-1 | TGCAGTGCTAGTTCGGCCAGGGAGGCGCATCAGCCCCAGCATTTT | CSASSAREAHQPQHF
once | TRBJ1-5 | . | TRBV9 | TGTGCCAGCAGCGTAGGCGGGAGAAATAGCAATCAGCCCCAGCATTTT | CASSVGGRNSNQPQHF
once | TRBJ2-1 | TRBD2 | TRBV28 | TGTGCCAGCAGTTTATGGGCGGGAGTATCGTACAATGAGCAGTTCTTC | CASSLWAGVSYNEQFF
. | TRBJ2-6 | . | TRBV15 | TGTGCCACCAGCAGAGATGGGGGGATCACTGGGGCCAACGTCCTGACTTTC | CATSRDGGITGANVLTF
once | TRBJ2-6 | . | TRBV5-4 | TGTGCATGGAGGGGAGTGAGTGGGGCCAACGTCCTGACTTTC | CAWRGVSGANVLTF
. | TRBJ1-1 | . | TRBV7-2 | TGTGCCAGCAGCTGGATAGCCAGCGGGACCACTGAAGCTTTCTTT | CASSWIASGTTEAFF
once | TRBJ2-5 | . | TRBV2 | TGTGCCAGCAGTGAGTGGTGGGGGGGCCCACAAGAGACCCAGTACTTC | CASSEWWGGPQETQYF
. | TRBJ2-2 | . | TRBV7-7 | TGTGCTAGCAGCTTAGAAGTGATCAGGGTTGGAAAGTCCGGGGAGCTGTTTTTT | CASSLEVIRVGKSGELFF
. | TRBJ2-5 | TRBD2 | TRBV20-1 | TGCAGTGCTAGTCCCGGGACTAGCGGGGCAGAGACCCAGTACTTC | CSASPGTSGAETQYF
. | TRBJ2-5 | TRBD2 | TRBV19 | TGTGCCAGTAGTACGATGGGGGGAGGGCCCCAAGAGACCCAGTACTTC | CASSTMGGGPQETQYF
. | TRBJ2-7 | . | TRBV4-2 | TGTGCCAGCAGCCAAGAAGCGAGGGGGGAGGGTTTCGAGCAGTACTTC | CASSQEARGEGFEQYF
. | TRBJ2-1 | . | TRBV5-6 | TGTGCCAGCAGCTTGTCGAAGGAGGCGCTGGATGAGCAGTTCTTC | CASSLSKEALDEQFF
. | TRBJ1-1 | . | TRBV5-4 | TGTGCCAGCAGCTTGGAAGGCAGGTCGGTTGAAGCTTTCTTT | CASSLEGRSVEAFF
. | TRBJ1-4 | . | TRBV4-3 | TGCGCCAGCAGCCAAAATTCGGGGGGGCCTCAAAAGGAAAAACTGTTTTTT | CASSQNSGGPQKEKLFF
. | TRBJ1-5 | . | TRBV10-2 | TGCGCCAGCAGATCGGGGGATGAGGCTCAGCCCCAGCATTTT | CASRSGDEAQPQHF
. | TRBJ2-7 | TRBD2 | TRBV30 | TGTGCCGGAAGCTGGGGGAGGGCCTCCGAGCAGTACTTC | CAGSWGRASEQYF
. | TRBJ2-5 | . | TRBV7-9 | TGTGCCAGCAGCGTGACAGGCCAAGAGACCCAGTACTTC | CASSVTGQETQYF
. | TRBJ2-5 | . | TRBV20-1 | TGCAGTGCCCAAGGGGAAAAGACCCAGTACTTC | CSAQGEKTQYF
. | TRBJ2-3 | . | TRBV4-1 | TGCGCCAGCAGCCCACAAACCGGGACTTATTCCTTGGGAGGTACGCAGTATTTT | CASSPQTGTYSLGGTQYF
. | TRBJ1-1 | . | TRBV27 | TGTGCCAGCAGTACTACCCGGGGGACCGAAGTGAACACTGAAGCTTTCTTT | CASSTTRGTEVNTEAFF
. | TRBJ2-2 | TRBD2 | TRBV7-3 | TGTGCCAGCAGCTTAAACCCCCTTCGTACCGCCGGGACTAGCGGGAGGCCTGCCACCGGGGAGCTGTTTTTT | CASSLNPLRTAGTSGRPATGELFF
. | TRBJ1-5 | . | TRBV4-3 | TGCGCCAGCAGCCATACAGACAGGAACGACAATCAGCCCCAGCATTTT | CASSHTDRNDNQPQHF
many | TRBJ1-2 | . | TRBV3-1/TRBV3-2 | TGTGCCAGCAGCCAGCGGCGGTCTATGGGCTACACCTTC | CASSQRRSMGYTF
. | TRBJ2-1 | TRBD2 | TRBV7-2 | TGTGCCAGCAGCTTACTAGCGGGAGGGGGGTACAATGAGCAGTTCTTC | CASSLLAGGGYNEQFF
. | TRBJ1-1 | TRBD1 | TRBV28 | TGTGCCAGCAGTTTAAACAGGGGAATAGGGCGAGCTTTCTTT | CASSLNRGIGRAFF
. | TRBJ1-1 | TRBD1 | TRBV28 | TGTGCCAGCAGCAAAGGGACAGTAAACACTGAAGCTTTCTTT | CASSKGTVNTEAFF
. | TRBJ1-2 | . | TRBV7-2 | TGTGCCAGCAGCTTAGTGCCAGGGATTAACTATGGCTACACCTTC | CASSLVPGINYGYTF
few | TRBJ1-5 | TRBD1 | TRBV6-2/TRBV6-3 | TGTGCCAGCAGTTACTGGGCTTTTCGACAGGGGCGGTTTCAGCCCCAGCATTTT | CASSYWAFRQGRFQPQHF
. | TRBJ1-1 | . | TRBV7-3 | TGTGCCAGCAGCGTTGCCCGGGACACTGAAGCTTTCTTT | CASSVARDTEAFF
. | TRBJ1-5 | TRBD1 | TRBV6-5 | TGTGCCAGCAGCGCCGGGACAGGGTCGAATCAGCCCCAGCATTTT | CASSAGTGSNQPQHF
. | TRBJ2-2 | . | TRBV12-3/TRBV12-4 | TGTGCCAGCGTGGGGCTAAACGCCGGGGAGCTGTTTTTT | CASVGLNAGELFF
few | TRBJ2-5 | . | TRBV2 | TGTGCCAGCAGTGCGTTTTGGAGGACGGGCCAAGAGACCCAGTACTTC | CASSAFWRTGQETQYF
. | TRBJ2-7 | . | TRBV5-1 | TGCGCCAGCAGCTTGTGGGGAGACTACGAGCAGTACTTC | CASSLWGDYEQYF
. | TRBJ2-5 | TRBD1 | TRBV7-3 | TGTGCCAGCAGCAGAGGACAGGGAGAGACCCAGTACTTC | CASSRGQGETQYF
. | TRBJ1-2 | TRBD1 | TRBV15 | TGTGCCACCAGCAGACGACAGGGGGGAGTGGGCTACACCTTC | CATSRRQGGVGYTF
. | TRBJ1-2 | . | TRBV19 | TGTGCCAGTAGACCCGTTCCAGGGGAAAGCTATGGCTACACCTTC | CASRPVPGESYGYTF
. | TRBJ2-7 | TRBD2 | TRBV5-1 | TGCGCCAGCAGCCTCGGTGGTAGCGGGGGCTACTACGAGCAGTACTTC | CASSLGGSGGYYEQYF
. | TRBJ1-2 | . | TRBV28 | TGTGCCGTGCGAATCAACTATGGCTACACCTTC | CAVRINYGYTF
. | TRBJ1-6 | . | TRBV12-5 | TGTGCTAGTGGTCGCGGAGGGTTGTGTAGCTCACCCCTCCACTTT | CASGRGGLCSSPLHF